Here is one T cell receptor (beta chain) with its context. This record comes from a study of blood T cell repertoires in COVID-19. Study-level background: Italy, Spain and the United States were the sources of the convalescent and acute COVID-19 samples. Sources were T cells, B-cell-depleted T cells, or PBMCs; the material itself was cDNA or gDNA.

In the study's own analysis: Amplification of reference gene primers provided the estimated nucleated cell counts. Clones were read by immunoSEQ multiplex PCR, and TCRdb kept only the in-frame ones, dropping some. V, J and clone size reflect that table, while D and trimming were determined from the DNA. The sample carries about 140,000 clones, 79% recorded once. V was trimmed by 4 bases and J by 5 bases, leaving 17 bases between them. The CDR3 has 16 residues. Per the germline V gene, CDR1 is LNHDA and CDR2 is SQIVND (reference sequence). The V call is TRBV19, the J call TRBJ2-2; D possibly corresponds to TRBD2 (5 bases). Sequenced input: peripheral blood. The receptor was derived from a man in his 60s with acute or convalescent COVID-19. The CDR3 sequence is CASSKGRRRGTGELFF. The CDR3 DNA reads TGTGCCAGTAGTAAGGGCCGGAGGCGAGGGACCGGGGAGCTGTTTTTT.